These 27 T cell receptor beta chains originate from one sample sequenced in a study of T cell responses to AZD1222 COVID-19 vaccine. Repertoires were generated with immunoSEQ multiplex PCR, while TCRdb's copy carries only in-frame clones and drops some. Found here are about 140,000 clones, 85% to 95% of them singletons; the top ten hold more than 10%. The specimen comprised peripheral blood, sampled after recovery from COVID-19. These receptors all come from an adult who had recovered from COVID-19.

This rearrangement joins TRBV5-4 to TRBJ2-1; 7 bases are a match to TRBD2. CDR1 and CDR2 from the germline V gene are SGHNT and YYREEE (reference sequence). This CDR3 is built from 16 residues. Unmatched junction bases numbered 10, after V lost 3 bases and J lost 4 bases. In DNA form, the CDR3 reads TGTGCCAGCAGCTCCGGGGGAGGGGCGCCATACAATGAGCAGTTCTTC. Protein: CASSSGGGAPYNEQFF.

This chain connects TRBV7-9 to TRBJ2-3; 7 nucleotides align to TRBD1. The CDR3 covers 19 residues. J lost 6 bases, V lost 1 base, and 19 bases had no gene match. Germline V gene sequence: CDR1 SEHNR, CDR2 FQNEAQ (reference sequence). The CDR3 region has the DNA TGTGCCAGCAGCTTAGAAGGGATGGGGACAGTCCTTTCCGAGGATACGCAGTATTTT. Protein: CASSLEGMGTVLSEDTQYF.

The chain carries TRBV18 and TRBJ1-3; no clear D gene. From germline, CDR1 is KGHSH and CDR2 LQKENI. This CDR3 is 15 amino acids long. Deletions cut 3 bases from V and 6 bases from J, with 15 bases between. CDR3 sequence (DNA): TGTGCCAGCTCACCGACCATACAAGGAGTAAACACCATATATTTT. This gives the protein CASSPTIQGVNTIYF. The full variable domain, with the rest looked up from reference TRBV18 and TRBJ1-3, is NAGVMQNPRHLVRRRGQEARLRCSPMKGHSHVYWYRQLPEEGLKFMVYLQKENIIDESGMPKERFSAEFPKEGPSILRIQQVVRGDSAAYFCASSPTIQGVNTIYFGEGSWLTVV.

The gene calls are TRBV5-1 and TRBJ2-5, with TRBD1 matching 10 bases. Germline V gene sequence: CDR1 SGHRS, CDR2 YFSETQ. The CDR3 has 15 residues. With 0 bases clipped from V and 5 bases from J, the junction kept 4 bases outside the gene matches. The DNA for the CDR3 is TGCGCCAGCAGCTTGGTGACAGGGGGCCTTGAGACCCAGTACTTC. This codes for CASSLVTGGLETQYF. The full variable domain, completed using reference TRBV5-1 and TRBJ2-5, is KAGVTQTPRYLIKTRGQQVTLSCSPISGHRSVSWYQQTPGQGLQFLFEYFSETQRNKGNFPGRFSGRQFSNSRSEMNVSTLELGDSALYLCASSLVTGGLETQYFGPGTRLLVL.

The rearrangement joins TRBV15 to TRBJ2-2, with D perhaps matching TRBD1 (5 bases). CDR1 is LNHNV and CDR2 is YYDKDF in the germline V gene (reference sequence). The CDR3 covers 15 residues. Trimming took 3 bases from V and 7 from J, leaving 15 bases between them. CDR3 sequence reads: CATSRVGLGVGELFF. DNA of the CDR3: TGTGCCACCAGCAGGGTCGGATTAGGGGTCGGGGAGCTGTTTTTT. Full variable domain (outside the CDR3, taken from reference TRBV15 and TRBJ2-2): DAMVIQNPRYQVTQFGKPVTLSCSQTLNHNVMYWYQQKSSQAPKLLFHYYDKDFNNEADTPDNFQSRRPNTSFCFLDIRSPGLGDTAMYLCATSRVGLGVGELFFGEGSRLTVL.

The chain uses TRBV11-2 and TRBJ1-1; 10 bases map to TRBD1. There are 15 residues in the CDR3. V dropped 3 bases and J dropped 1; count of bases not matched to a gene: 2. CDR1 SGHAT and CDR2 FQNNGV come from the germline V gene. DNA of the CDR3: TGTGCCAGCAGCTTGACAGGGGGCTCGAACACTGAAGCTTTCTTT. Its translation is CASSLTGGSNTEAFF.

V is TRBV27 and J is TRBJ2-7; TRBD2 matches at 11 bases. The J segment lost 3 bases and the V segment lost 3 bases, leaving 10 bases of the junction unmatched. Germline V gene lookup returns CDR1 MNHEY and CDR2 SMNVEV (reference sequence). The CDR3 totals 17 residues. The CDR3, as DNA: TGTGCCAGCAGTTTGAGGTCTAGCGGGAGGAAGTTCTACGAGCAGTACTTC. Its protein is CASSLRSSGRKFYEQYF.

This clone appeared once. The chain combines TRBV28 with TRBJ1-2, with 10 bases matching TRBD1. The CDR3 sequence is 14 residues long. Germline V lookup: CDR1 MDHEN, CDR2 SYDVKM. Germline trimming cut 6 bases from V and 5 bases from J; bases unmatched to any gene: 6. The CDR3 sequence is CASSNPGQGYGYTF. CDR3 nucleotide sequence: TGTGCCAGCAGCAATCCGGGACAGGGGTATGGCTACACCTTC.

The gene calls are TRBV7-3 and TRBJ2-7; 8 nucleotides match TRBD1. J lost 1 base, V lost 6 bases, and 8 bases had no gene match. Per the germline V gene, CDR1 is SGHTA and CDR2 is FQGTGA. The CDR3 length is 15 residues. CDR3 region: CASSPQGAESYEQYF. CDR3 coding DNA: TGTGCCAGCAGTCCCCAGGGGGCAGAGTCCTACGAGCAGTACTTC.

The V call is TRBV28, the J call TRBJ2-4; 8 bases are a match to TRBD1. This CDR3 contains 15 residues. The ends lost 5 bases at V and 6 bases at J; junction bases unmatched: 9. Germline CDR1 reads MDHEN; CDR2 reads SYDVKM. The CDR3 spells CASSDRGGRGNIQYF. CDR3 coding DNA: TGTGCCAGCAGTGACAGGGGAGGCAGGGGAAACATTCAGTACTTC.

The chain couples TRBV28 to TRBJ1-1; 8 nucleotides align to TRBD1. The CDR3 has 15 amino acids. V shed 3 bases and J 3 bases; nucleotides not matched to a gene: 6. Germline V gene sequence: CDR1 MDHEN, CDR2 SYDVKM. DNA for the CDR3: TGTGCCAGCAGTTTCACGGACAGGGAGTACACTGAAGCTTTCTTT. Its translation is CASSFTDREYTEAFF. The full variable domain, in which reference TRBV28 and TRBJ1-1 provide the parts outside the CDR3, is DVKVTQSSRYLVKRTGEKVFLECVQDMDHENMFWYRQDPGLGLRLIYFSYDVKMKEKGDIPEGYSVSREKKERFSLILESASTNQTSMYLCASSFTDREYTEAFFGQGTRLTVV.

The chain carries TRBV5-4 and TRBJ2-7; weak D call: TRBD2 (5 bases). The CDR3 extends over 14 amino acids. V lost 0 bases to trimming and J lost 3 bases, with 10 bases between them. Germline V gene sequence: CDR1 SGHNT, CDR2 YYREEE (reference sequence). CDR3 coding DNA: TGTGCCAGCAGCTTGGATTTCGGGGACTACGAGCAGTACTTC. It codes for CASSLDFGDYEQYF. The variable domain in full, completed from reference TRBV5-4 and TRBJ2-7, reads ETGVTQSPTHLIKTRGQQVTLRCSSQSGHNTVSWYQQALGQGPQFIFQYYREEENGRGNFPPRFSGLQFPNYSSELNVNALELDDSALYLCASSLDFGDYEQYFGPGTRLTVT.

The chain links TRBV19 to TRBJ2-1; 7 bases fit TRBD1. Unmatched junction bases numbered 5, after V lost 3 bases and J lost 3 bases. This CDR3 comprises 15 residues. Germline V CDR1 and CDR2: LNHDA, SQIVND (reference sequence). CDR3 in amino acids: CASSIEGQNYNEQFF. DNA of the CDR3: TGTGCCAGTAGTATTGAGGGACAGAACTACAATGAGCAGTTCTTC. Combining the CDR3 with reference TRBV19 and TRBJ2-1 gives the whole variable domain DGGITQSPKYLFRKEGQNVTLSCEQNLNHDAMYWYRQDPGQGLRLIYYSQIVNDFQKGDIAEGYSVSREKKESFPLTVTSAQKNPTAFYLCASSIEGQNYNEQFFGPGTRLTVL.

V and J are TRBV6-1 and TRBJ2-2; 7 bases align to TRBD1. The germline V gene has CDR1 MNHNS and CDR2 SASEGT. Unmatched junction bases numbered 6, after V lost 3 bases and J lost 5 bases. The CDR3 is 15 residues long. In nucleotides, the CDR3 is TGTGCCAGCAGTGATCGGACAGGCCGGACCGGGGAGCTGTTTTTT. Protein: CASSDRTGRTGELFF.

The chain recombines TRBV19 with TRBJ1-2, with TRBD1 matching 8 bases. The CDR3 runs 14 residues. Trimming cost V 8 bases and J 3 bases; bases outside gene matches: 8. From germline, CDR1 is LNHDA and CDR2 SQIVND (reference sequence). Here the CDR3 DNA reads TGTGCCAGTCGGGGGGGGACAGGCGACTATGGCTACACCTTC. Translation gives CASRGGTGDYGYTF.

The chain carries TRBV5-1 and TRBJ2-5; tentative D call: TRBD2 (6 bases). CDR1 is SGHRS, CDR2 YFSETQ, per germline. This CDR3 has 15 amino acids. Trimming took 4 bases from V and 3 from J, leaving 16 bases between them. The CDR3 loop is CASSRWSSVKETQYF. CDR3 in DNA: TGCGCCAGCAGCCGGTGGTCTAGCGTTAAAGAGACCCAGTACTTC.

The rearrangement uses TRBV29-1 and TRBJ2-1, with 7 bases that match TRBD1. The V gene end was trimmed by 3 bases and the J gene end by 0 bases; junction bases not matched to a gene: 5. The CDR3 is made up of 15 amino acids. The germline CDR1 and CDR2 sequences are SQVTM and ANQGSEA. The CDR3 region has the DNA TGCAGCGTTGAGGACACAGGGGACTCCTACAATGAGCAGTTCTTC. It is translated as CSVEDTGDSYNEQFF.

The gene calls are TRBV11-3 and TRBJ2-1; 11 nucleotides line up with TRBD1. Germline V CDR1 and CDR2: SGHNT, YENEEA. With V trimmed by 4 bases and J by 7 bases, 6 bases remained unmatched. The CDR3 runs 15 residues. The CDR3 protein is CASSSGQGGMNEQFF. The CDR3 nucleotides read TGTGCCAGCAGCTCGGGACAGGGGGGGATGAATGAGCAGTTCTTC.

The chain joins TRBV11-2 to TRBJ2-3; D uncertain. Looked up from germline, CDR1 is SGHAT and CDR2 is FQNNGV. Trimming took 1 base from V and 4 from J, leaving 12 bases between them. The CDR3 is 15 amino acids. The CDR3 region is CASSLARRSPDTQYF. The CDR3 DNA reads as TGTGCCAGCAGCTTAGCGCGTCGGTCGCCAGATACGCAGTATTTT.

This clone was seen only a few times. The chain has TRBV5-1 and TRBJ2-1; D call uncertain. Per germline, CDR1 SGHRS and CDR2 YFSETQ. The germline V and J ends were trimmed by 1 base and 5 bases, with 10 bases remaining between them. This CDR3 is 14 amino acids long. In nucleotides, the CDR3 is TGCGCCAGCAGCTTGAGGCAGCCAGACAATGAGCAGTTCTTC. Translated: CASSLRQPDNEQFF.

This chain's CDR3 is CASSQWGVGEQFF. The CDR3, as DNA: TGTGCCAGCAGCCAATGGGGGGTAGGTGAGCAGTTCTTC. The chain is built from TRBV3-1 (or the pseudogene TRBV3-2) and TRBJ2-1; D is perhaps TRBD2 (6 bases). Trimming cost V 2 bases and J 9 bases, with 11 bases left between them. The V gene's germline CDR1 is LGHDT and CDR2 YNNKEL (reference sequence). This CDR3 region has 13 residues.

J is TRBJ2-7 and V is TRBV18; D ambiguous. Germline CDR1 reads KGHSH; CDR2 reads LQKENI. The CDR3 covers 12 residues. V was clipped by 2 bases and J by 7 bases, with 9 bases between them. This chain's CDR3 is CASSPFRREQYF. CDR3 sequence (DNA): TGTGCCAGCTCACCATTTAGGAGAGAGCAGTACTTC. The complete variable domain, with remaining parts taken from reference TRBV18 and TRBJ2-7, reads NAGVMQNPRHLVRRRGQEARLRCSPMKGHSHVYWYRQLPEEGLKFMVYLQKENIIDESGMPKERFSAEFPKEGPSILRIQQVVRGDSAAYFCASSPFRREQYFGPGTRLTVT.

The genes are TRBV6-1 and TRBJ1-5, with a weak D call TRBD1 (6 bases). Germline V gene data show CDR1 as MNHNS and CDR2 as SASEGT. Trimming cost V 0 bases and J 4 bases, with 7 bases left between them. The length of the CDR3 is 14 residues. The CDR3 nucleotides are TGTGCCAGCAGTGAAGCAGGGGGGAATCAGCCCCAGCATTTT. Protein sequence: CASSEAGGNQPQHF.

Here the CDR3 reads CASSPPHPYNEQFF. CDR3 DNA sequence: TGTGCCAGCTCACCACCCCACCCGTACAATGAGCAGTTCTTC. This sequence joins TRBV18 and TRBJ2-1; D gene unclear. Germline CDR1 and CDR2: KGHSH and LQKENI. The CDR3 covers 14 residues. Trimming took 0 bases from V and 4 from J, leaving 7 bases between them.

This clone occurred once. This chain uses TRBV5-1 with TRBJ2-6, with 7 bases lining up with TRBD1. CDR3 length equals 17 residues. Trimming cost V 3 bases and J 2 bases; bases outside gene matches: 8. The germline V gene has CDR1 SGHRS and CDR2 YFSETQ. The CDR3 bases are TGCGCCAGCAGCTCACGACAGGGTCGAACTGGGGCCAACGTCCTGACTTTC. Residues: CASSSRQGRTGANVLTF.

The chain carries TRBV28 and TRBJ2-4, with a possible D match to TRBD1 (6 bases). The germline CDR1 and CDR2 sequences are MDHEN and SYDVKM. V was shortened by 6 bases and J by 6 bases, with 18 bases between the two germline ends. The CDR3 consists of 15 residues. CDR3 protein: CASRSNRVKRNIQYF. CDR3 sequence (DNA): TGTGCCAGCAGGAGCAACAGGGTAAAGAGAAACATTCAGTACTTC.

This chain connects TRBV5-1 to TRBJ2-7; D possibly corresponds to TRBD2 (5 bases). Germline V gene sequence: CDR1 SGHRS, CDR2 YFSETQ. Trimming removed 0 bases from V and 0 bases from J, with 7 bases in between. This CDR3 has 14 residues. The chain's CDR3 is CASSLDRGSYEQYF. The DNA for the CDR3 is TGCGCCAGCAGCTTGGACCGGGGCTCCTACGAGCAGTACTTC. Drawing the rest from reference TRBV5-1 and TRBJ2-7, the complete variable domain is KAGVTQTPRYLIKTRGQQVTLSCSPISGHRSVSWYQQTPGQGLQFLFEYFSETQRNKGNFPGRFSGRQFSNSRSEMNVSTLELGDSALYLCASSLDRGSYEQYFGPGTRLTVT.